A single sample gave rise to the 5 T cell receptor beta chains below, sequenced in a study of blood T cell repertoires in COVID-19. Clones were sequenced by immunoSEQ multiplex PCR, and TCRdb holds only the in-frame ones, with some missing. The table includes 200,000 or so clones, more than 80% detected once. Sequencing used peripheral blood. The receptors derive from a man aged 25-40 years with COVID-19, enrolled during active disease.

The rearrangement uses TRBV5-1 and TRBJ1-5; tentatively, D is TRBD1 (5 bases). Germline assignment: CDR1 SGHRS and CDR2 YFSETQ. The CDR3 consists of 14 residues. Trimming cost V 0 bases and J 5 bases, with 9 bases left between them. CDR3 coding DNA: TGCGCCAGCAGCTTGGACGGGGACTATCAGCCCCAGCATTTT. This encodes CASSLDGDYQPQHF.

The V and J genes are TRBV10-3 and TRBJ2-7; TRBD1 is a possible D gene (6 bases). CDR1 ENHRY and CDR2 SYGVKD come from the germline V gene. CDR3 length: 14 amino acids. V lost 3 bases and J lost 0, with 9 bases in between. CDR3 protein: CAISDRQDSYEQYF. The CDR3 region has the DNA TGTGCCATCAGTGATCGACAGGACTCCTACGAGCAGTACTTC.

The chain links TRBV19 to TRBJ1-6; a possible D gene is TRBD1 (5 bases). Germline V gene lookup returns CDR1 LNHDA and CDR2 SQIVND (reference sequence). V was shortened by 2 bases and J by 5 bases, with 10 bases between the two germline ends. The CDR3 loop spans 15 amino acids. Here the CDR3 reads CASSILGEDNSPLHF. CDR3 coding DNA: TGTGCCAGTAGTATATTAGGGGAGGATAATTCACCCCTCCACTTT.

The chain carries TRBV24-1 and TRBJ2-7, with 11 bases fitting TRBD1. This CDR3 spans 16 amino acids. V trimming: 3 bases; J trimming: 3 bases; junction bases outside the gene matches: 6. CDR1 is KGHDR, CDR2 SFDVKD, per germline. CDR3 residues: CATSDGDRGKVYEQYF. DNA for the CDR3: TGTGCCACCAGTGATGGGGACAGGGGGAAAGTCTACGAGCAGTACTTC.

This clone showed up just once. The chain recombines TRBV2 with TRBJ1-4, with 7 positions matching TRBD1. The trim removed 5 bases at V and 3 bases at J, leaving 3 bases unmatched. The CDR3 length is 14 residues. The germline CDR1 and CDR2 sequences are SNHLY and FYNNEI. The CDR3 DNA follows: TGTGCCAGCAGTTCCGGGACAGCTAATGAAAAACTGTTTTTT. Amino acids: CASSSGTANEKLFF.